The entry below gives a single T cell receptor (beta chain) sequence along with its context. The sample originates from a study of cytomegalovirus exposure and HLA in healthy donors. The primer mix had 60 Vbeta and 13 Jbeta primers. The repertoire was sequenced with immunoSEQ multiplex PCR; TCRdb's copy has only in-frame clones and lacks some. In the table there are 200,000 to 250,000 clones, just under 70% of which are singletons. The sequence was collected from a man aged 40-49 years in good health and CMV-seropositive. Sequencing used PBMCs.

The CDR3 region has the DNA TGTGCCAGCAGCGCAAACAGGGGATCACCCCTCCACTTT. Amino acids: CASSANRGSPLHF. V gene TRBV9 combines with J gene TRBJ1-6; TRBD1 matches at 7 bases. This CDR3 is built from 13 residues. Germline assignment: CDR1 SGDLS and CDR2 YYNGEE. V gave up 3 bases and J gave up 10 bases; unmatched junction bases: 4.